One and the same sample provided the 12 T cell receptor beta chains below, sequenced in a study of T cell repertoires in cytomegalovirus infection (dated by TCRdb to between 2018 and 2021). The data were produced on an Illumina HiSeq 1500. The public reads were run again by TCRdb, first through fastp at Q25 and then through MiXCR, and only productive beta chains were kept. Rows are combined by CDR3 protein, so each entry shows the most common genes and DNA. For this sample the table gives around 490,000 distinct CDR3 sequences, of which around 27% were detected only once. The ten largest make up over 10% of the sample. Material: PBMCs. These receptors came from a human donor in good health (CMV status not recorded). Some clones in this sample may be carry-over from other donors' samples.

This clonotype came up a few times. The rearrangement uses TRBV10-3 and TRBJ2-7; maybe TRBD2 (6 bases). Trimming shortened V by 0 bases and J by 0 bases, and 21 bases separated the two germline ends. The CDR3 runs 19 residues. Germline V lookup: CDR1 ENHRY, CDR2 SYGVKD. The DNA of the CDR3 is TGTGCCATCAGTGAGTCGGGCGCGGGATTATATCCAAGCTCCTACGAGCAGTACTTC. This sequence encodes CAISESGAGLYPSSYEQYF.

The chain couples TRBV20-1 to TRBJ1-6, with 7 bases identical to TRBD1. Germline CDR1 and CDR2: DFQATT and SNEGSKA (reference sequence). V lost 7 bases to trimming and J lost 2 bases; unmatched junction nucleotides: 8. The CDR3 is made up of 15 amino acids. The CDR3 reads CSVPTGRTYNSPLHF. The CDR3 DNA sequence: TGCAGTGTTCCGACAGGGCGGACCTATAATTCACCCCTCCACTTT.

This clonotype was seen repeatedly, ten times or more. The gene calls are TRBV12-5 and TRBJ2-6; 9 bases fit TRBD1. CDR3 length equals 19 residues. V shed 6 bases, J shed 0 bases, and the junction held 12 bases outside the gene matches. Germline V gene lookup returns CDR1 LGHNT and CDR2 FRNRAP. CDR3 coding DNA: TGTGCTAGTGGGTTCAACCCCGGGACAGGGCGCTCTGGGGCCAACGTCCTGACTTTC. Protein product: CASGFNPGTGRSGANVLTF.

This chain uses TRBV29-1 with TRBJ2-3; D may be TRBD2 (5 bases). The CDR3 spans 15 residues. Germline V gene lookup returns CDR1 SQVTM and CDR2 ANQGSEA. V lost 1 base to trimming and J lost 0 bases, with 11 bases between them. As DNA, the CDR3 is TGCAGCGTTGAAGGGCCGGGCGGGAGCACAGATACGCAGTATTTT. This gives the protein CSVEGPGGSTDTQYF.

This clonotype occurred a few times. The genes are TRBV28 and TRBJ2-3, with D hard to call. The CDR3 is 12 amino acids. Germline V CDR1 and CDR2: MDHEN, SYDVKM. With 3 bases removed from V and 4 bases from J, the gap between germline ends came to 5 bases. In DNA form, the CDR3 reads TGTGCCAGCAGTTTCATACCAGATACGCAGTATTTT. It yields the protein CASSFIPDTQYF.

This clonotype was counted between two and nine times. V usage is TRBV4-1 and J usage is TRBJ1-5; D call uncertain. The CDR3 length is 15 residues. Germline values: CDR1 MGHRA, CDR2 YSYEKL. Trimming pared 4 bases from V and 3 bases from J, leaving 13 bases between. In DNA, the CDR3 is TGCGCCAGCAGCCCCCTCTTGGGTATCAATCAGCCCCAGCATTTT. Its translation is CASSPLLGINQPQHF.

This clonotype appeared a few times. CDR3 DNA: TGTGCCAGCAGCTTTGGGGGGAGCGACAGGCGCCCCTACAATGAGCAGTTCTTC. Translation gives CASSFGGSDRRPYNEQFF. The V gene is TRBV11-2, the J gene TRBJ2-1; D tentatively reads TRBD1 or TRBD2 (6 bases each). Germline V lookup: CDR1 SGHAT, CDR2 FQNNGV. V lost 3 bases and J 2 bases, leaving 20 bases between the germline ends. The CDR3 runs to 18 residues.

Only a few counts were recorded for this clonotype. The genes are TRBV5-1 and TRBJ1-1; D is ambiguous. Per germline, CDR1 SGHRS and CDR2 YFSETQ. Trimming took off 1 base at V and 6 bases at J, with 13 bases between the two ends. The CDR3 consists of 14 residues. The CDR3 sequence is CASSLRSSGAEAFF. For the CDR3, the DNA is TGCGCCAGCAGCTTGAGGTCCAGCGGGGCTGAAGCTTTCTTT.

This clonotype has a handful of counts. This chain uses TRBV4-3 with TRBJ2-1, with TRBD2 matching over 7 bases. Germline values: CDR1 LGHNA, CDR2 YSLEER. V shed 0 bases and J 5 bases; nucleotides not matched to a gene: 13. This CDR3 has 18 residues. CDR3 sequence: CASSQEVYRGSVNNEQFF. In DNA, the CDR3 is TGCGCCAGCAGCCAAGAAGTCTATCGCGGGAGTGTCAACAATGAGCAGTTCTTC.

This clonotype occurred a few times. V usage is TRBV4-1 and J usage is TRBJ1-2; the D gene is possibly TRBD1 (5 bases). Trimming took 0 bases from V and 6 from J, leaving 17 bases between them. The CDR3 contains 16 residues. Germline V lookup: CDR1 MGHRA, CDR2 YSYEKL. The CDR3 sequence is CASSQDGAGTVDGYTF. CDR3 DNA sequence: TGCGCCAGCAGCCAAGATGGGGCGGGTACGGTCGATGGCTACACCTTC.

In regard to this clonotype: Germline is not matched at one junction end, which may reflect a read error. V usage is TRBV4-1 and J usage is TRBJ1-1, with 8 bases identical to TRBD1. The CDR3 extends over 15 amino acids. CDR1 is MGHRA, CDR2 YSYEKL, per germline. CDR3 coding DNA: TGTGCCAGCAGCCTGTTGACAGGGGCTAACACTGAAGCTTTCTTT. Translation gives CASSLLTGANTEAFF.

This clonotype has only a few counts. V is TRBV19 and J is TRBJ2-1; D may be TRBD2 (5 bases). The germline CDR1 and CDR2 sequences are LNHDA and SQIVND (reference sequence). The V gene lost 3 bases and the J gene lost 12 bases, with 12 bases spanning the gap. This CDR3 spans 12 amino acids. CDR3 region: CASSIPGVAQFF. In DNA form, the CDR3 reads TGTGCCAGTAGTATCCCCGGGGTAGCGCAGTTCTTC.